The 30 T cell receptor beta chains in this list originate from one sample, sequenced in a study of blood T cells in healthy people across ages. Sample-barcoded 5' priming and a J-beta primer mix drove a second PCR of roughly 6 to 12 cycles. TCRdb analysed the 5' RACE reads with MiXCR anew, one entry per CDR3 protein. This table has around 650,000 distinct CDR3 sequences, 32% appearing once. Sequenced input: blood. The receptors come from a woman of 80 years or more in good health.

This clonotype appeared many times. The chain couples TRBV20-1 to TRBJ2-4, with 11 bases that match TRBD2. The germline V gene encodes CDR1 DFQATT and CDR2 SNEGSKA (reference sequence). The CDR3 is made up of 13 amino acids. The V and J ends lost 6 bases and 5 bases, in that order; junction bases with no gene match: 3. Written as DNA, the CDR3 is TGCAGTGCGGTTAGCGGGGGGGAAAACATTCAGTACTTC. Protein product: CSAVSGGENIQYF.

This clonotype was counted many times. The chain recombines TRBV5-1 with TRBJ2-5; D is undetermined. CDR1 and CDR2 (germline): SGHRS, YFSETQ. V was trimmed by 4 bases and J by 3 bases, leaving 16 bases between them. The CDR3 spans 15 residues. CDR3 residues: CASSVGLGPEETQYF. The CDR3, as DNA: TGCGCCAGCAGCGTGGGCCTTGGGCCAGAAGAGACCCAGTACTTC.

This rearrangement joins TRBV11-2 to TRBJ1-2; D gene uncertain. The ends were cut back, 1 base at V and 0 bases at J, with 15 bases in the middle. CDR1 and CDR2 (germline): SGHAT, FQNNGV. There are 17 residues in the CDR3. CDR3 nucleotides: TGTGCCAGCAGCTTAGGGGTTCGACCAGGAGCTAACTATGGCTACACCTTC. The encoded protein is CASSLGVRPGANYGYTF.

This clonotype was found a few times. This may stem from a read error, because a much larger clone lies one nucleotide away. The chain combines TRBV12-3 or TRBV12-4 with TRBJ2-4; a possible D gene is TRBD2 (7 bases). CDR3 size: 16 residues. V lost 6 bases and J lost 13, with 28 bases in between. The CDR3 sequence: CASRPGRGGGYNEQYF. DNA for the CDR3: TGTGCCAGCAGACCCGGAAGGGGGGGGGGATACAATGAGCAGTACTTC.

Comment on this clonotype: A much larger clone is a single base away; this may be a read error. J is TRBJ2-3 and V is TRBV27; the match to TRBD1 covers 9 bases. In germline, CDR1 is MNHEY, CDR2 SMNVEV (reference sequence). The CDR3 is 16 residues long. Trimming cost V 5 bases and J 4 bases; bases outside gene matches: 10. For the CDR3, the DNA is TGTGCCAGCAGTACTTGGACAGGGGCAGGGGCAGATACGCAGTATTTT. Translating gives CASSTWTGAGADTQYF.

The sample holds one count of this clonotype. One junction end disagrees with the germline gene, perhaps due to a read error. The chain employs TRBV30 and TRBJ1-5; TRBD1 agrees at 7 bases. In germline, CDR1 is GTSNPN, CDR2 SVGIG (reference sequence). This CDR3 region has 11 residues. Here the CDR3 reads CVWARGETQHF. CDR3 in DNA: TGTGTCTGGGCCAGGGGGGAAACCCAGCATTTT.

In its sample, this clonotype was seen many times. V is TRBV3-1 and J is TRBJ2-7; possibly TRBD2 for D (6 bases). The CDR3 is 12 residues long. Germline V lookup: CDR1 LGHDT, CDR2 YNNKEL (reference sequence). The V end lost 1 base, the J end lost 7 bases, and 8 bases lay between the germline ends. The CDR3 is CASSQGGEEQYF. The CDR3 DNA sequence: TGTGCCAGCAGCCAAGGCGGGGAAGAGCAGTACTTC.

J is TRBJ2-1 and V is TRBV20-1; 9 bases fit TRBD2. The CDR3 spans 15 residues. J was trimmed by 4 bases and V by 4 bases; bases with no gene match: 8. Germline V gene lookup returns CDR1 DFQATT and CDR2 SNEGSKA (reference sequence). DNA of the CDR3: TGCAGTGCTATCTCTGCGGCGGGAGGGTACAATGAGCAGTTCTTC. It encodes CSAISAAGGYNEQFF.

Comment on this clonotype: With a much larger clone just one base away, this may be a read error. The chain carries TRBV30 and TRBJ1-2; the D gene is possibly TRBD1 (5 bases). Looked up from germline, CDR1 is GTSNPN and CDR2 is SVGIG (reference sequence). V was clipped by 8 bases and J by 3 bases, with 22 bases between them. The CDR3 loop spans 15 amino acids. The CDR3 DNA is TGTGCCCGGAACCCGGGACCCCCGAGGGACTATGGCTACACCTTC. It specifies CARNPGPPRDYGYTF.

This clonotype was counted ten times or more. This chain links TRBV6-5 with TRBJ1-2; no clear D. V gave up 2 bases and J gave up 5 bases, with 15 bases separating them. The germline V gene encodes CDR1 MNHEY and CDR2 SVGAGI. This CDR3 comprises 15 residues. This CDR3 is CASSYGVAGKYGYTF. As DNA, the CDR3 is TGTGCCAGCAGTTACGGGGTGGCCGGAAAATATGGCTACACCTTC.

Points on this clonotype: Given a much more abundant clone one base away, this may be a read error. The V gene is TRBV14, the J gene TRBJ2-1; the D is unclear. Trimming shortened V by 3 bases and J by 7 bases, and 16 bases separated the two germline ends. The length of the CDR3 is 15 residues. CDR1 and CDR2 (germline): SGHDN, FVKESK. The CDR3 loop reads CASSQPGPGRNEQFF. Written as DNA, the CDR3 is TGTGCCAGCAGCCAGCCTGGACCGGGTCGGAATGAGCAGTTCTTC.

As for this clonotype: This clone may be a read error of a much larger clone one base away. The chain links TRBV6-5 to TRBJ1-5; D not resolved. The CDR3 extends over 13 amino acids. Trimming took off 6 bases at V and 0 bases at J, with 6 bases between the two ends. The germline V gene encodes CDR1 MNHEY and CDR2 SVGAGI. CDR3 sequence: CASSKYSNQPQHF. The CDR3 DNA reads TGTGCCAGCAGCAAATATAGCAATCAGCCCCAGCATTTT.

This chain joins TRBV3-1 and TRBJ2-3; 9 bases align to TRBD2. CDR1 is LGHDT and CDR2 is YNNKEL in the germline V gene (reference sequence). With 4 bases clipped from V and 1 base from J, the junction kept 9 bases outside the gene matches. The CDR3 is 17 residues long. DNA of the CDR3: TGTGCCAGCAGCCTTAGGGGTAGCGGGGGCCGCACAGATACGCAGTATTTT. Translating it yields CASSLRGSGGRTDTQYF.

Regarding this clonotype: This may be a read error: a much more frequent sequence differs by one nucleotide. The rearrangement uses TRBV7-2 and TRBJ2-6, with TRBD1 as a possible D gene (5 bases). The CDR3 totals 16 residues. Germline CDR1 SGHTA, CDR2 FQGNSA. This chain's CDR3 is CASSLDKASGANVRTF. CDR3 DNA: TGTGCCAGCAGCTTAGACAAAGCTTCTGGGGCCAACGTCCGGACTTTC.

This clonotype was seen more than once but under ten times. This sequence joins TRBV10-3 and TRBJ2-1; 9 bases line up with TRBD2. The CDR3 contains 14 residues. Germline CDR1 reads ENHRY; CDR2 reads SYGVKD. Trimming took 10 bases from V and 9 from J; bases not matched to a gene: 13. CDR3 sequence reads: CATAGSGGWGEQFF. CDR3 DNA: TGTGCCACCGCAGGGAGCGGGGGGTGGGGTGAGCAGTTCTTC.

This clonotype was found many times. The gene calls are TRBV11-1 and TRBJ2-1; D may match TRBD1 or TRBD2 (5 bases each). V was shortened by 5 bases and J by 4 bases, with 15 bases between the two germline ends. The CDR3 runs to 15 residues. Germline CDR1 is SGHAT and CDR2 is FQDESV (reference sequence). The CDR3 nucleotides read TGTGCCAGCAGCCCCCCGGGACGGGCATACAATGAGCAGTTCTTC. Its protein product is CASSPPGRAYNEQFF.

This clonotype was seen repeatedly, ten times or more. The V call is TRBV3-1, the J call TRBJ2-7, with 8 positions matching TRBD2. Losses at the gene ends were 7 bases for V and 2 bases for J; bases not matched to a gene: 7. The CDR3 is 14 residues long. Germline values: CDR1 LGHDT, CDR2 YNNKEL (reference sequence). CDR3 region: CASTRGGSTYEQYF. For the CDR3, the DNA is TGTGCCAGCACCCGCGGGGGGTCCACCTACGAGCAGTACTTC.

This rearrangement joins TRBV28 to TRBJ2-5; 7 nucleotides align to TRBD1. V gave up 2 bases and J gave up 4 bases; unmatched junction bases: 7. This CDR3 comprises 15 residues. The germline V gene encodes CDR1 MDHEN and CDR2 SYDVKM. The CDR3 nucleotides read TGTGCCAGCAGTTTACGGGACAGCTGGGGAGAGACCCAGTACTTC. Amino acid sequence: CASSLRDSWGETQYF. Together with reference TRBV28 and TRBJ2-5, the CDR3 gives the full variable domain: DVKVTQSSRYLVKRTGEKVFLECVQDMDHENMFWYRQDPGLGLRLIYFSYDVKMKEKGDIPEGYSVSREKKERFSLILESASTNQTSMYLCASSLRDSWGETQYFGPGTRLLVL.

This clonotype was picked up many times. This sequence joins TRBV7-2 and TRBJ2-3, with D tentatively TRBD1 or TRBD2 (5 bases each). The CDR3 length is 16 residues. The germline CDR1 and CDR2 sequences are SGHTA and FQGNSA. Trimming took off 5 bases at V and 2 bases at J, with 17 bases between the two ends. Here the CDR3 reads CASSPRGASHTDTQYF. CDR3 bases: TGTGCCAGCAGCCCCCGAGGGGCTTCTCACACAGATACGCAGTATTTT. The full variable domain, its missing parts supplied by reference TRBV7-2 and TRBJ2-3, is GAGVSQSPSNKVTEKGKDVELRCDPISGHTALYWYRQSLGQGLEFLIYFQGNSAPDKSGLPSDRFSAERTGGSVSTLTIQRTQQEDSAVYLCASSPRGASHTDTQYFGPGTRLTVL.

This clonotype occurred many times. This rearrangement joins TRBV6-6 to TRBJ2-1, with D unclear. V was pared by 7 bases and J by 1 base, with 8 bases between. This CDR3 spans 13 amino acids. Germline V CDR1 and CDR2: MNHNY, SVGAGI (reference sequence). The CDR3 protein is CASTAVSYNEQFF. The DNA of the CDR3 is TGTGCCAGCACGGCAGTTTCCTACAATGAGCAGTTCTTC.

For the CDR3, the DNA is TGCGCCAGCAGCTCCGACCACAATGAGCAGTTCTTC. It is translated as CASSSDHNEQFF. The rearrangement links TRBV5-1 to TRBJ2-1; D not resolved. The CDR3 length is 12 residues. V lost 3 bases and J 5 bases, leaving 6 bases between the germline ends. In germline, CDR1 is SGHRS, CDR2 YFSETQ.

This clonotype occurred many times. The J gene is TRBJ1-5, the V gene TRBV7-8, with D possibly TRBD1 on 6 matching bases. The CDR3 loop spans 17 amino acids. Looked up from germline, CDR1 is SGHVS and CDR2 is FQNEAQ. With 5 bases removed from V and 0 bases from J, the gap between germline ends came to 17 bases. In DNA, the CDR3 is TGTGCCAGCAGCCCAGGAGGGACATCGCTTAGCAATCAGCCCCAGCATTTT. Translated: CASSPGGTSLSNQPQHF. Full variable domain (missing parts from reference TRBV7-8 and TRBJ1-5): GAGVSQSPRYKVAKRGQDVALRCDPISGHVSLFWYQQALGQGPEFLTYFQNEAQLDKSGLPSDRFFAERPEGSVSTLKIQRTQQEDSAVYLCASSPGGTSLSNQPQHFGDGTRLSIL.

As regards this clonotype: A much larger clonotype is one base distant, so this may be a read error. The DNA for the CDR3 is TGCAGCGTTGGGACCGGAGGCTATGGCTACACCTTC. Amino acid sequence: CSVGTGGYGYTF. V is TRBV29-1 and J is TRBJ1-2; D gene unclear. V lost 4 bases and J lost 4, with 10 bases in between. The CDR3 extends over 12 amino acids. The V gene's germline CDR1 is SQVTM and CDR2 ANQGSEA. The full variable domain, rest sourced from reference TRBV29-1 and TRBJ1-2, is SAVISQKPSRDICQRGTSLTIQCQVDSQVTMMFWYRQQPGQSLTLIATANQGSEATYESGFVIDKFPISRPNLTFSTLTVSNMSPEDSSIYLCSVGTGGYGYTFGSGTRLTVV.

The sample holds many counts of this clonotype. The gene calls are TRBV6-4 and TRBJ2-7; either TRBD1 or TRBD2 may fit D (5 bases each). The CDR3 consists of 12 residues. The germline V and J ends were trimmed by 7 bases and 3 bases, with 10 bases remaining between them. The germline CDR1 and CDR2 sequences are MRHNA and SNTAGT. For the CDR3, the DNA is TGTGCCAGCAAGAGGGGTGACTACGAGCAGTACTTC. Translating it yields CASKRGDYEQYF.

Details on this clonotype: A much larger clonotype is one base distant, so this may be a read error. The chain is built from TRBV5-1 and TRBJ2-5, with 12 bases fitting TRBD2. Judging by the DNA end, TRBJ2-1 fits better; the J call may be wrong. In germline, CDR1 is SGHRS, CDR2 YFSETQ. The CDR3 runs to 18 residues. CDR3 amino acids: CASSLGLAGASFQETQFF. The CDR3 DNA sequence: TGCGCCAGCAGCTTGGGACTAGCGGGGGCCTCATTCCAAGAGACCCAGTTCTTC.

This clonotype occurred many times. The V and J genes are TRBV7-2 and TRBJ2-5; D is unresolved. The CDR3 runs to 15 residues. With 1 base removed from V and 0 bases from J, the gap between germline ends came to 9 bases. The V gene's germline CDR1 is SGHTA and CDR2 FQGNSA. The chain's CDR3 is CASSLVRSNQETQYF. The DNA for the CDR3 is TGTGCCAGCAGCTTAGTCAGGTCCAACCAAGAGACCCAGTACTTC.

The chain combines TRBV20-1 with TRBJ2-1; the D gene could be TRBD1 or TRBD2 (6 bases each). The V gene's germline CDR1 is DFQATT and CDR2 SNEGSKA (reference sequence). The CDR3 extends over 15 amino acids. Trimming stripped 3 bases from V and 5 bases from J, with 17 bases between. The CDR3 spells CSARKGEAGNNEQFF. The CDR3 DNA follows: TGCAGTGCTAGGAAGGGGGAGGCGGGGAACAATGAGCAGTTCTTC.

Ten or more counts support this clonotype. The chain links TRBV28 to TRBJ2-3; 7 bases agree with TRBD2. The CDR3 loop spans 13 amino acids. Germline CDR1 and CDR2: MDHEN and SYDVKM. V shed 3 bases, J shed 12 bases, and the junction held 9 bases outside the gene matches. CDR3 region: CASSFGGTGKQYF. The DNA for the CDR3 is TGTGCCAGCAGTTTCGGGGGGACGGGGAAACAGTATTTT.

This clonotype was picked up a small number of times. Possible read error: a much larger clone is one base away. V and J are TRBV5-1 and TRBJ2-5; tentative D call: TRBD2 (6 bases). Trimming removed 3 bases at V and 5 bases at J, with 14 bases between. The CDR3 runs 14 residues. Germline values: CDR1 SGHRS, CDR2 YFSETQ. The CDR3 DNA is TGCGCCAGCAGCTGGGAGGCGCTGGGGGAGACCCAGTACTTC. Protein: CASSWEALGETQYF.

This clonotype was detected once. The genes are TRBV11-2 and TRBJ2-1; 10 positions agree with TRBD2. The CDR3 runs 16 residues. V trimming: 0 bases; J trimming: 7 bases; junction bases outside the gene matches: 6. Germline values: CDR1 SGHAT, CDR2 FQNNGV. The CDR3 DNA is TGTGCCAGCAGCTTAGAGAGCGGGGGGGCGGGGAATGAGCAGTTCTTC. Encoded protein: CASSLESGGAGNEQFF.